This note documents a single T cell receptor (beta chain) sequence. The sample belongs to a study of T cells expressing NK-cell markers. Looked up from germline, CDR1 is KGHSH and CDR2 is LQKENI. CDR3 size: 15 residues. Using the 5' RACE reads, TCRdb records one entry per CDR3 protein without DNA. This sample's table reports about 440,000 distinct CDR3 sequences. V and J are TRBV18 and TRBJ2-7; TCRdb picks TRBD1, but there is no DNA to check that call. The sequencing input was blood T cells: a sorted CD56 or NKG2C T cell subset, CD4+ or CD8+ T cells, or bulk PBMC T cells (not recorded which). The sequence was obtained from a woman between 18 and 70 years old in good health. CDR3 protein: CASSPRDFNGGLQYF.